This T cell receptor (beta chain) was profiled in a study of post-analysis software for immune sequencing data. Study-wide results and caveats: TRBV5-6, TRBV5-1 and TRBV20-1 belonged to a set of about five TRBV segments that were more frequent in patients than controls.

A remark on this clonotype: Its specificity is unknown.

The TCR beta cDNA libraries carried unique molecular identifiers. TCRdb re-called the PCR reads with MiXCR, one entry per CDR3 protein. The sample lists some 370,000 distinct CDR3 sequences; around 33% were seen once. V shed 3 bases and J 8 bases; nucleotides not matched to a gene: 5. The CDR3 has 13 residues. Germline CDR1 reads SEHNR; CDR2 reads FQNEAQ (reference sequence). V gene TRBV7-9 combines with J gene TRBJ1-1; 8 positions agree with TRBD1. This TCR was recovered from a girl under 18 with multiple sclerosis. Material for sequencing was blood. The CDR3, as DNA: TGTGCCAGCAGCTTCCCAGGGGGCCGCGAAGCTTTCTTT. This gives the protein CASSFPGGREAFF. The full variable domain, with the rest looked up from reference TRBV7-9 and TRBJ1-1, is DTGVSQNPRHKITKRGQNVTFRCDPISEHNRLYWYRQTLGQGPEFLTYFQNEAQLEKSRLLSDRFSAERPKGSFSTLEIQRTEQGDSAMYLCASSFPGGREAFFGQGTRLTVV.